The present TCR beta chain was sequenced within a study of T cells after yellow fever vaccination. Findings and caveats of the study: Subsequent booster samples again held most clones from primary vaccination (under 98% CD4, about 85% CD8).

Per germline, CDR1 MNHNS and CDR2 SASEGT. The CDR3 is 10 residues long. TCRdb reanalysed the 5' RACE reads using MiXCR and keeps one entry per CDR3 protein. The sample consists of roughly 85,000 distinct CDR3 sequences, 10% to 15% of them appearing once. On this clonotype itself: One end of the junction is discordant with germline, which a read error may explain.

This specimen was CD8+ T cells not binding an NS4B(214-222) dextramer, sorted from PBMCs, taken approximately 22 days after the first yellow fever vaccination. The rearrangement links TRBV6-1 to TRBJ1-6; TRBD1 is a possible D gene (5 bases). This clonotype was sampled from a man younger than 35 who received the YFV17D yellow fever vaccine. CDR3 sequence: CASSEPPGWF. CDR3 nucleotides: TGTGCCAGCAGTGAACCCCCAGGGTGGTTT.